This TCR beta chain emerged from a study of cytomegalovirus exposure and HLA in healthy donors. Assay used: immunoSEQ multiplex PCR; TCRdb lists only in-frame clones, some missing. The sample has 98,000 or so clones; approximately 85% are singletons. General study findings and limits: Among TCR sequences, most were rare, though some public TCRs appeared in many donors. TCR clusters originating in the first cohort tended to co-occur in the roughly 120 validation repertoires, according to a later analysis. Three chains tied to CMV proved CMV antigen-specific in vitro.

Points on this clone: What it binds is unknown.

These donors were members of the roughly 120-subject validation cohort, a group separate from the approximately 640-subject first cohort. CDR1 is LNHDA, CDR2 SQIVND, per germline (reference sequence). The germline V and J ends were trimmed by 5 bases and 4 bases, with 14 bases remaining between them. CDR3 length: 15 amino acids. The chain joins TRBV19 to TRBJ1-4; the D gene is possibly TRBD1 (6 bases). The sequenced material came from PBMCs. The origin of this receptor is a woman in her late teens or twenties in good health and CMV-seronegative. CDR3 bases: TGTGCCAGTAGTTCACCGGGACACCTTAATGAAAAACTGTTTTTT. It specifies CASSSPGHLNEKLFF.